The clone carrying this TCR beta chain appeared once. The sample is drawn from a study of blood T cell repertoires in COVID-19. On the study more broadly: Acute and convalescent COVID-19 specimens originated in the United States, Italy and Spain. PBMCs, B-cell-depleted T cells, or T cells were the source of the cDNA or gDNA that made up the material.

This CDR3 spans 14 amino acids. Trimming shortened V by 0 bases and J by 2 bases, and 7 bases separated the two germline ends. CDR1 is LNHNV, CDR2 YYDKDF, per germline (reference sequence). Profiling relied on immunoSEQ multiplex PCR, and the TCRdb table lists in-frame clones only, not all of them. Of 100,000 to 150,000 clones listed, 85% to 90% are singletons. This clonotype originated in a man aged 80 or over with active or convalescent COVID-19. The genes are TRBV15 and TRBJ2-5; D uncertain. Specimen: peripheral blood. CDR3 bases: TGTGCCACCAGCAGAGACAGGCGACAAGAGACCCAGTACTTC. Translated, it gives CATSRDRRQETQYF.